This TCR beta chain was recorded in a study of PD-1 blockade in classical Hodgkin lymphoma. Generated by immunoSEQ multiplex PCR, the TCRdb table keeps only in-frame clones and is missing some. The repertoire has tens of thousands of clones, 76% of them found once; the top ten carry around 20%. Germline loops: CDR1 SGHTA, CDR2 FQGNSA. This CDR3 is built from 16 residues. With regard to this clone: The antigen is undetermined. The junction departs from the called germline gene at one end, perhaps through a read error.

Points from the study as a whole: Newly diagnosed patients had baseline TCR diversity that was reportedly lower than that of healthy donors. Baseline diversity resembling that of newly diagnosed patients was seen in complete responders.

No patient escaped relapse after autologous stem cell transplantation, and brentuximab vedotin exposure varied. Material: peripheral blood mononuclear cells (PBMCs), obtained at baseline. The chain employs TRBV7-2 and TRBJ2-5; 11 nucleotides match TRBD2. The clonotype comes from a human donor with classical Hodgkin lymphoma. CDR3 residues: CASSAELAGDQETQYF. The CDR3, as DNA: TGTGCCAGCAGCGCAGAACTAGCGGGAGACCAGGAGACCCAGTACTTC.